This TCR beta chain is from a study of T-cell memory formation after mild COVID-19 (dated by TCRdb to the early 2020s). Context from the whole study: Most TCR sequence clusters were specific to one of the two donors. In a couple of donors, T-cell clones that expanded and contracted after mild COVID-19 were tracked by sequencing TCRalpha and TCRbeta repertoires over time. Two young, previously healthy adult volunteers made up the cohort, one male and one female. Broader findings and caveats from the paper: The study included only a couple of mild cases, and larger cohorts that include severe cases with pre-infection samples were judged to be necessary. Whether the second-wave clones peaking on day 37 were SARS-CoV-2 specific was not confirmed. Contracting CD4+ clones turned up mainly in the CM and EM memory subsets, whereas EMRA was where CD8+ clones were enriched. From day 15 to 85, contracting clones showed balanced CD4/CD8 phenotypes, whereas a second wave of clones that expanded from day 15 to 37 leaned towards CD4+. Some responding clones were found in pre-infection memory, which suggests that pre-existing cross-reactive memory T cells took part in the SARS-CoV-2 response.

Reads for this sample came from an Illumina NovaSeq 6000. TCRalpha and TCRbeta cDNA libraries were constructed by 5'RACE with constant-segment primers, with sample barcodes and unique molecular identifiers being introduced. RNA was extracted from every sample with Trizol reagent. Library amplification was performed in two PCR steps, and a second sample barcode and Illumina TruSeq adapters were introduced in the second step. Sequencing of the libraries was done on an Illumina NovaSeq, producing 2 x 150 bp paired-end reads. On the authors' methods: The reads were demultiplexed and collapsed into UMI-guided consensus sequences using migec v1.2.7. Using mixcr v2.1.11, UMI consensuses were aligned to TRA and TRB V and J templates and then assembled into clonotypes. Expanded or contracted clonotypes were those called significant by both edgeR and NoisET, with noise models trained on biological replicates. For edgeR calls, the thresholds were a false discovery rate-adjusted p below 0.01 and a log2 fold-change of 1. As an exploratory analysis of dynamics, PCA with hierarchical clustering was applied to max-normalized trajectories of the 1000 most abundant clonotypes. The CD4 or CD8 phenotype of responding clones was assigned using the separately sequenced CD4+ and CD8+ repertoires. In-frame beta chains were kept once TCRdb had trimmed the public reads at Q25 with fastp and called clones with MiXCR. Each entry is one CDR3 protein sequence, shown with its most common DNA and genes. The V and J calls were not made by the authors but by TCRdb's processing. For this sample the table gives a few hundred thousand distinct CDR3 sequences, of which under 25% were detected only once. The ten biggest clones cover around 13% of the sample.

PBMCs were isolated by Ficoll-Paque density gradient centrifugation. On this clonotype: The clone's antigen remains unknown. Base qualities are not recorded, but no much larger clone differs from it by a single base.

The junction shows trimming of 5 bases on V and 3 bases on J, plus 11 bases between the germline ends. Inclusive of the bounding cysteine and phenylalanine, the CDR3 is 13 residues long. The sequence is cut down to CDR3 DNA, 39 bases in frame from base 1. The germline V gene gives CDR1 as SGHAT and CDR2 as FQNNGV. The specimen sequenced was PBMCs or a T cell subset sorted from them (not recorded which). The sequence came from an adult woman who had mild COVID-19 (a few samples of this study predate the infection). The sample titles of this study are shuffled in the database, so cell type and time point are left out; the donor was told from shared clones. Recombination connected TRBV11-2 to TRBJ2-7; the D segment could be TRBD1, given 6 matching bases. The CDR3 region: CASSRTAFYEQYF. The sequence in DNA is TGTGCCAGCAGCAGGACAGCCTTCTACGAGCAGTACTTC.